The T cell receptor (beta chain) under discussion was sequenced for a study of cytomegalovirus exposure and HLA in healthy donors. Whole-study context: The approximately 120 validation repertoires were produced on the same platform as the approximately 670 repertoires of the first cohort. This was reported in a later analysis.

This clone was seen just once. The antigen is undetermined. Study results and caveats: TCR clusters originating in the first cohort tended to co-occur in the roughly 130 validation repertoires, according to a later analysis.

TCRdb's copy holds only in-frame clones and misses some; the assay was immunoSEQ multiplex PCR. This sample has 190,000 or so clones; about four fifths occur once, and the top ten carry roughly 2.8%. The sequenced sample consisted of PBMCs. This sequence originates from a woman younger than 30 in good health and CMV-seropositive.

CDR3 loop: CASSLLAGGPNEQFF. CDR3 DNA: TGTGCCAGCAGTCTACTAGCGGGGGGGCCAAATGAGCAGTTCTTC. The chain employs TRBV6-1 and TRBJ2-1, with 13 bases matching TRBD2. V was pared by 5 bases and J by 7 bases, with 5 bases of the junction left unmatched. Germline CDR1 reads MNHNS; CDR2 reads SASEGT. This CDR3 spans 15 amino acids.